This T cell receptor (beta chain) is from a study of cytomegalovirus exposure and HLA in healthy donors. Whole-study context: T cells numbering around 190 million yielded some 120 million unique TCR beta sequences in an earlier analysis. Assignment to the Caucasian-associated ancestry cluster applied to about 80% of the 350 to 500 genotyped donors. Study-level results: When a later analysis compared HLA-associated TCR beta chains with equally common others, the HLA-associated chains turned out to be more clonally expanded and to have lower generation probabilities.

A word on this clone: Its antigen is still unknown.

A multiplex PCR was run with 60 Vbeta primers and 13 Jbeta primers. Assay used: immunoSEQ multiplex PCR; TCRdb lists only in-frame clones, some missing. The repertoire includes over 150,000 clones, over 75% of them detected once, and about 4.4% sits in the top ten. The CDR3 is made up of 15 amino acids. V was pared by 2 bases and J by 5 bases, with 4 bases of the junction left unmatched. The germline CDR1 and CDR2 sequences are SGHTA and FQGNSA. The sequence was obtained from a man aged 40-50 years in good health and CMV-seronegative. Sample: PBMCs. The rearrangement links TRBV7-2 to TRBJ2-2; 8 nucleotides match TRBD2. The CDR3 nucleotides are TGTGCCAGCAGCTTAAACCTAGCGGGTACCGGGGAGCTGTTTTTT. Its translation: CASSLNLAGTGELFF.